The 30 T cell receptor beta chains listed next were all sequenced from one sample in a study of a mutant IDH1 vaccine in newly diagnosed glioma. Indicated time point: week 11, during vaccination. Doses of 300 ug of mutant IDH1 20-mer peptide were given with topical imiquimod. Assay used: immunoSEQ multiplex PCR; TCRdb lists only in-frame clones, some missing. The repertoire has roughly 110,000 clones, 85% to 90% of them found once; the top ten carry under 0.8%. Their recognized antigens are unknown. The specimen was PBMCs, collected from a glioma patient whose treatment included an IDH1 peptide vaccine. These TCRs come from a woman between 50 and 59 years old with glioma.

The CDR3 nucleotides read TGTGCCAGCAGTCCACTCGGGACAGTTCGAGGGTACTTC. It codes for CASSPLGTVRGYF. This chain links TRBV27 with TRBJ2-7, with TRBD1 matching over 7 bases. The germline V gene encodes CDR1 MNHEY and CDR2 SMNVEV (reference sequence). Germline trimming cut 5 bases from V and 12 bases from J; bases unmatched to any gene: 13. This CDR3 is 13 amino acids long.

The chain employs TRBV19 and TRBJ2-5; 7 bases map to TRBD1. The CDR3 sequence is 13 residues long. After removal of 6 bases from V and 2 bases from J, the junction contained 3 bases not matched to a gene. Germline V gene data show CDR1 as LNHDA and CDR2 as SQIVND (reference sequence). CDR3 bases: TGTGCCAGTAGCCAGGGACAGCAAGAGACCCAGTACTTC. Translated, it gives CASSQGQQETQYF.

This sequence joins TRBV5-4 and TRBJ1-1, with 7 bases lining up with TRBD1. The V segment lost 4 bases and the J segment 0 bases; nucleotides outside the gene matches: 9. This CDR3 contains 16 residues. Germline V gene lookup returns CDR1 SGHNT and CDR2 YYREEE (reference sequence). The CDR3, as DNA: TGTGCCAGCAGCCAGGGGGGAAGGGATATGAACACTGAAGCTTTCTTT. It specifies CASSQGGRDMNTEAFF.

The chain combines TRBV5-1 with TRBJ2-2; D is unresolved. The germline CDR1 and CDR2 sequences are SGHRS and YFSETQ. V was shortened by 4 bases and J by 6 bases, with 10 bases between the two germline ends. The CDR3 consists of 13 residues. CDR3 coding DNA: TGCGCCAGCAGCCCACCTAGGGCCGGGGAGCTGTTTTTT. Protein sequence: CASSPPRAGELFF.

The chain joins TRBV7-9 to TRBJ2-7; TRBD2 is a possible D gene (6 bases). The CDR3 is 13 residues long. Trimming took 3 bases from V and 6 from J, leaving 12 bases between them. CDR1 and CDR2 from the germline V gene are SEHNR and FQNEAQ (reference sequence). CDR3 coding DNA: TGTGCCAGCAGCTTGGCAGGGAGGCGCGAGCAGTACTTC. It specifies CASSLAGRREQYF.

The V gene is TRBV27, the J gene TRBJ2-7; D is perhaps TRBD1 (6 bases). Germline CDR1 MNHEY, CDR2 SMNVEV (reference sequence). Trimming took off 3 bases at V and 3 bases at J, with 12 bases between the two ends. The CDR3 is 14 residues long. DNA for the CDR3: TGTGCCAGCAGTTTGGTCAGGGGAAACTACGAGCAGTACTTC. Protein sequence: CASSLVRGNYEQYF.

The chain joins TRBV19 to TRBJ2-7; D could derive from TRBD1 or TRBD2 (5 bases each). CDR3 length: 15 amino acids. Deletions cut 4 bases from V and 3 bases from J, with 16 bases between. The germline CDR1 and CDR2 sequences are LNHDA and SQIVND (reference sequence). The CDR3 DNA sequence: TGTGCCAGTAGTAGACGATCCGGGACCAACTACGAGCAGTACTTC. Translation gives CASSRRSGTNYEQYF.

The V and J genes are TRBV6-1 and TRBJ2-7, with 9 positions matching TRBD2. The CDR3 contains 15 residues. The germline V gene has CDR1 MNHNS and CDR2 SASEGT. With V trimmed by 2 bases and J by 3 bases, 5 bases remained unmatched. In nucleotides, the CDR3 is TGTGCCAGCAGTGAACTCTCTAGCGGGATCTACGAGCAGTACTTC. Protein sequence: CASSELSSGIYEQYF.

This chain uses TRBV28 with TRBJ2-5; D unresolved. From germline, CDR1 is MDHEN and CDR2 SYDVKM. Between the trimmed V and J ends, which lost 7 bases and 1 base, there was a span of 13 bases. The CDR3 length is 14 residues. The CDR3 DNA reads TGTGCCAGCACGCAGAGAAAATTCCAAGAGACCCAGTACTTC. Residues: CASTQRKFQETQYF.

This clone was seen only a few times. J is TRBJ2-3 and V is TRBV11-2; D remains unclear. There are 14 residues in the CDR3. Germline V gene lookup returns CDR1 SGHAT and CDR2 FQNNGV. Trimming left V 0 bases short and J 5 bases short, with 9 bases between. This CDR3 reads CASSLDGVIDTQYF. The CDR3 DNA follows: TGTGCCAGCAGCTTAGATGGGGTAATAGATACGCAGTATTTT.

The chain links TRBV5-1 to TRBJ2-5; no definite D call. Germline V gene sequence: CDR1 SGHRS, CDR2 YFSETQ. Trimming stripped 1 base from V and 0 bases from J, with 13 bases between. This CDR3 has 16 amino acids. DNA for the CDR3: TGCGCCAGCAGCTTGACCTCTCAGATTTACCAAGAGACCCAGTACTTC. Residues: CASSLTSQIYQETQYF. Drawing the rest from reference TRBV5-1 and TRBJ2-5, the complete variable domain is KAGVTQTPRYLIKTRGQQVTLSCSPISGHRSVSWYQQTPGQGLQFLFEYFSETQRNKGNFPGRFSGRQFSNSRSEMNVSTLELGDSALYLCASSLTSQIYQETQYFGPGTRLLVL.

The V and J genes are TRBV27 and TRBJ1-5, with D hard to call. The germline CDR1 and CDR2 sequences are MNHEY and SMNVEV (reference sequence). The CDR3 contains 16 residues. Trimming took off 2 bases at V and 3 bases at J, with 14 bases between the two ends. CDR3 loop: CASSLSPTGTNQPQHF. In nucleotides, the CDR3 is TGTGCCAGCAGTTTAAGTCCAACGGGTACCAATCAGCCCCAGCATTTT.

The J gene is TRBJ2-7, the V gene TRBV28; 12 bases match TRBD2. The CDR3 extends over 15 amino acids. Per the germline V gene, CDR1 is MDHEN and CDR2 is SYDVKM. V trimming: 6 bases; J trimming: 6 bases; junction bases outside the gene matches: 9. CDR3 DNA: TGTGCCAGCAGCTTGACTAGCGGGAGAGGTGGCGAGCAGTACTTC. This sequence encodes CASSLTSGRGGEQYF.

The chain links TRBV6-6 to TRBJ1-5; the D gene is possibly TRBD1 (6 bases). CDR3 size: 14 residues. Trimming shortened V by 6 bases and J by 3 bases, and 12 bases separated the two germline ends. CDR1 is MNHNY, CDR2 SVGAGI, per germline (reference sequence). Written as DNA, the CDR3 is TGTGCCAGCAGCGACAGGTTTATCAATCAGCCCCAGCATTTT. Translated, it gives CASSDRFINQPQHF.

CDR3 in DNA: TGTGCCAGCAGGGAGTGGAGGGATGCTTTCTTT. Amino acids: CASREWRDAFF. This chain uses TRBV6-1 with TRBJ1-1; D remains ambiguous. The CDR3 covers 11 residues. Trimming stripped 6 bases from V and 11 bases from J, with 13 bases between. Germline V gene lookup returns CDR1 MNHNS and CDR2 SASEGT.

V usage is TRBV18 and J usage is TRBJ2-5; TRBD1 matches at 7 bases. The J call is uncertain, as TRBJ2-7 better fits the DNA end. From germline, CDR1 is KGHSH and CDR2 LQKENI. The CDR3 spans 16 residues. The CDR3 DNA follows: TGTGCCAGCTCAGAGAGTGTACAGGGGTATGGGGACGAGCAGTACTTC. It translates to CASSESVQGYGDEQYF.

J is TRBJ1-1 and V is TRBV29-1; D remains unclear. The CDR3 sequence is 11 residues long. The V gene lost 3 bases and the J gene lost 8 bases, with 10 bases spanning the gap. The germline CDR1 and CDR2 sequences are SQVTM and ANQGSEA. The CDR3 loop reads CSVDLPIEAFF. The CDR3 nucleotides read TGCAGCGTTGACCTTCCCATAGAAGCTTTCTTT.

The rearrangement uses TRBV5-1 and TRBJ1-3; no reliable D call. The CDR3 runs 16 residues. Between the trimmed V and J ends, which lost 0 bases and 4 bases, there was a span of 14 bases. Germline CDR1 SGHRS, CDR2 YFSETQ. CDR3 region: CASSLDSGFGGNTIYF. DNA for the CDR3: TGCGCCAGCAGCTTGGATTCCGGGTTCGGAGGAAACACCATATATTTT.

This clone was observed a single time. This chain links TRBV28 with TRBJ1-2, with no clear D. This CDR3 has 13 amino acids. Germline V gene data show CDR1 as MDHEN and CDR2 as SYDVKM. V was shortened by 7 bases and J by 4 bases, with 13 bases between the two germline ends. CDR3: CASTSTDLYGYTF. The CDR3 DNA sequence: TGTGCCAGCACCTCCACGGACCTCTATGGCTACACCTTC.

The chain joins TRBV27 to TRBJ2-7; D gene ambiguous. In germline, CDR1 is MNHEY, CDR2 SMNVEV (reference sequence). The V end was cut by 1 base, the J end by 3 bases, with 13 bases between. The CDR3 spans 15 residues. CDR3 nucleotide sequence: TGTGCCAGCAGTTTATGGATGGGAATCGGCTACGAGCAGTACTTC. Translating gives CASSLWMGIGYEQYF.

This sequence joins TRBV11-2 and TRBJ2-7; the D is unclear. V lost 0 bases and J 3 bases, leaving 6 bases between the germline ends. The CDR3 is 13 amino acids. Germline CDR1 SGHAT, CDR2 FQNNGV. The CDR3 loop reads CASSLEYSYEQYF. For the CDR3, the DNA is TGTGCCAGCAGCTTAGAGTACAGCTACGAGCAGTACTTC.

The genes are TRBV14 and TRBJ2-1; 9 bases align to TRBD1. The CDR3 consists of 14 residues. Trimming took 4 bases from V and 6 from J; bases not matched to a gene: 4. The V gene's germline CDR1 is SGHDN and CDR2 FVKESK. The CDR3 spells CASSRTGEGNEQFF. The DNA for the CDR3 is TGTGCCAGCAGCCGGACAGGGGAGGGCAATGAGCAGTTCTTC.

The CDR3: CASKWGYSNQPQHF. The DNA for the CDR3 is TGTGCCAGTAAATGGGGATATAGCAATCAGCCCCAGCATTTT. V gene TRBV28 combines with J gene TRBJ1-5; D gene uncertain. This CDR3 is 14 amino acids long. V gave up 9 bases and J gave up 0 bases, with 12 bases separating them. Germline loops: CDR1 MDHEN, CDR2 SYDVKM. Full variable domain (rest looked up from reference TRBV28 and TRBJ1-5): DVKVTQSSRYLVKRTGEKVFLECVQDMDHENMFWYRQDPGLGLRLIYFSYDVKMKEKGDIPEGYSVSREKKERFSLILESASTNQTSMYLCASKWGYSNQPQHFGDGTRLSIL.

The rearrangement uses TRBV11-2 and TRBJ2-7; 7 positions agree with TRBD1. Germline V gene data show CDR1 as SGHAT and CDR2 as FQNNGV. Trimming at V came to 1 base and at J to 0 bases, leaving 3 bases not matched to a gene. The CDR3 sequence is 15 residues long. DNA for the CDR3: TGTGCCAGCAGCTTAGTGACAGGGAGCTCCTACGAGCAGTACTTC. Translated: CASSLVTGSSYEQYF.

This sequence joins TRBV5-6 and TRBJ1-2; the D is unclear. CDR1 and CDR2 (germline): SGHDT, YYEEEE. The CDR3 extends over 14 amino acids. Trimming left V 5 bases short and J 4 bases short, with 15 bases between. CDR3 residues: CASRPEGAFYGYTF. The DNA of the CDR3 is TGTGCCAGCAGACCTGAGGGCGCTTTCTATGGCTACACCTTC.

This clone was recorded a few times. The rearrangement joins TRBV19 to TRBJ1-4; D perhaps matches TRBD1 (5 bases). The V and J ends lost 0 bases and 3 bases respectively, with 11 bases between them. Per germline, CDR1 LNHDA and CDR2 SQIVND (reference sequence). The CDR3 is 16 amino acids. The CDR3 nucleotides read TGTGCCAGTAGTATAGATCCCCAGGGTCCTAATGAAAAACTGTTTTTT. Translation: CASSIDPQGPNEKLFF.

The chain combines TRBV18 with TRBJ2-1; TRBD2 agrees at 14 bases. Germline V lookup: CDR1 KGHSH, CDR2 LQKENI. The V and J ends lost 2 bases and 7 bases, in that order; junction bases with no gene match: 4. The CDR3 runs to 16 residues. This CDR3 is CASSPGLAGGGNEQFF. CDR3 nucleotide sequence: TGTGCCAGCTCACCAGGACTAGCGGGAGGAGGGAATGAGCAGTTCTTC.

The chain links TRBV19 to TRBJ2-1; no firm D call. V was trimmed by 6 bases and J by 2 bases, leaving 14 bases between them. Looked up from germline, CDR1 is LNHDA and CDR2 is SQIVND (reference sequence). This CDR3 is 15 amino acids long. The CDR3 nucleotides are TGTGCCAGTAGGCCTCTGGTAGGCGCCTACAATGAGCAGTTCTTC. Residues: CASRPLVGAYNEQFF.

The chain joins TRBV10-1 to TRBJ2-2, with TRBD1 as a possible D gene (7 bases). CDR1 is WNHNN, CDR2 SYGVQD, per germline (reference sequence). V lost 6 bases and J 1 base, leaving 15 bases between the germline ends. The CDR3 loop spans 16 amino acids. CDR3 sequence (DNA): TGCGCCAGCAGCCAGGGGGGATCTATGAACACCGGGGAGCTGTTTTTT. Residues: CASSQGGSMNTGELFF.

This clone has just a few counts. V gene TRBV12-5 combines with J gene TRBJ1-1, with 9 bases identical to TRBD1. Germline CDR1 LGHNT, CDR2 FRNRAP. This CDR3 spans 14 amino acids. J was trimmed by 5 bases and V by 5 bases; bases with no gene match: 6. This CDR3 is CASGIDRGRTEAFF. For the CDR3, the DNA is TGTGCTAGTGGTATAGACAGGGGGAGGACTGAAGCTTTCTTT. Variable domain in full (rest from reference TRBV12-5 and TRBJ1-1): DARVTQTPRHKVTEMGQEVTMRCQPILGHNTVFWYRQTMMQGLELLAYFRNRAPLDDSGMPKDRFSAEMPDATLATLKIQPSEPRDSAVYFCASGIDRGRTEAFFGQGTRLTVV.